This TCR beta chain was identified in a study of blood T cell repertoires in COVID-19. Repertoires were generated with immunoSEQ multiplex PCR, while TCRdb's copy carries only in-frame clones and drops some. The profile covers hundreds of thousands of clones, with about 89% appearing a single time and 4.3% taken by the ten largest. Deletions cut 1 base from V and 1 base from J, with 9 bases between. The germline V gene has CDR1 SGHRS and CDR2 YFSETQ. The length of the CDR3 is 16 residues. Sequenced: peripheral blood. J is TRBJ2-6 and V is TRBV5-1; no clear D gene. This sequence originates from a woman in her 30s with acute or convalescent COVID-19. The CDR3 loop is CASSLPVLSGANVLTF. CDR3 in DNA: TGCGCCAGCAGCTTGCCCGTTTTATCTGGGGCCAACGTCCTGACTTTC.